Detailed here is one T cell receptor (beta chain). Sequencing used immunoSEQ multiplex PCR; TCRdb keeps in-frame clones, though not all of them. The data contain around 270,000 clones, approximately 86% of them singletons. CDR3 size: 18 residues. The source of the sample is a study of blood T cell repertoires in COVID-19. V gene TRBV21-1 combines with J gene TRBJ2-1; no DNA check was done on the table's D call, TRBD2. TRBV21-1 is listed as a pseudogene. Sequences were obtained from peripheral blood. The sequence was obtained from a woman in her fifties or sixties with COVID-19, enrolled during active disease. CDR3 sequence: CASSNHGTSGPSYNEQFF. DNA of the CDR3: TGTGCCAGCAGCAATCACGGGACTAGCGGGCCCTCCTACAATGAGCAGTTCTTC.